This T cell receptor beta chain was found in a study of cytomegalovirus exposure and HLA in healthy donors. The PCR had 60 Vbeta and 13 Jbeta primers. The table came from immunoSEQ multiplex PCR; TCRdb's copy has only in-frame clones and leaves some out. The table shows a few hundred thousand clones, with 85% to 90% occurring only once. V lost 7 bases and J lost 4; bases outside the gene matches: 7. Germline CDR1 is SNHLY and CDR2 is FYNNEI. The CDR3 is made up of 14 amino acids. General study points: Some TCR beta chains (roughly 160 of them) were listed as cytomegalovirus-associated. Donors were assumed by presence/absence analyses to have roughly uniform sequencing depth.

A note on this clone: Its specificity is not known.

V is TRBV2 and J is TRBJ1-3, with 7 bases lining up with TRBD1. The sequencing sample was made of PBMCs. This receptor was taken from a woman between 18 and 29 years old in good health and CMV-seronegative. CDR3 sequence (DNA): TGTGCCAGCACGGACAGGAACGGCGGAAACACCATATATTTT. Its protein product is CASTDRNGGNTIYF.